A selection of T cell receptor beta chains follows, all from one sample in a study of vaccination and CD4 T cells after COVID-19. From the PCR reads, TCRdb called clonotypes with MiXCR, one entry per CDR3 protein. The data contain tens of thousands of distinct CDR3 sequences, around 40% of them singletons. The antigens for these receptors are not known. The sample was CD4+ T cells from blood, cultured in vitro, taken before SARS-CoV-2 vaccination. The receptors shown here come from a human donor who had recovered from COVID-19. CDR3s include the opening cysteine and the closing phenylalanine or tryptophan. A D gene is named only where the DNA matches it firmly. Only part of the rows carry a size: once, few, many, or a class if the clone is expanded.

cdr3_aa	cdr3_nt	clone_size	v_call	j_call	d_call
CASSPRGTAQANYGYTF	TGTGCCAGTAGCCCCCGCGGGACAGCCCAAGCTAACTATGGCTACACCTTC	few	TRBV19	TRBJ1-2	TRBD1
CASSNSWDTAETQYF	TGTGCCAGCAGTAACTCCTGGGACACAGCGGAGACCCAGTACTTC	few	TRBV27	TRBJ2-5	-
CASTLLSGEQFF	TGTGCCAGCACCCTCCTATCGGGGGAGCAGTTCTTC	-	TRBV6-2/TRBV6-3	TRBJ2-1	-
CASLKGRQGLKGTEAFF	TGTGCCAGCCTCAAGGGAAGACAGGGCCTGAAGGGCACTGAAGCTTTCTTT	-	TRBV12-1	TRBJ1-1	-
CACARGGGVDTQYF	TGTGCCTGCGCCCGGGGCGGGGGTGTAGATACGCAGTATTTT	-	TRBV30	TRBJ2-3	TRBD2
CASSDTINYGYTF	TGTGCCAGCAGCGACACTATTAACTATGGCTACACCTTC	-	TRBV2	TRBJ1-2	-
CASSSPSTGVSYEQYF	TGTGCCAGCAGTTCGCCCTCGACAGGCGTCTCCTACGAGCAGTACTTC	-	TRBV6-5	TRBJ2-7	-
CASSLNAKETQYF	TGTGCCAGCAGCTTAAATGCTAAAGAGACCCAGTACTTC	few	TRBV11-3	TRBJ2-5	-
CASSRGGLEAEQYF	TGTGCCAGCAGCCGGGGGGGACTAGAAGCCGAGCAGTACTTC	few	TRBV7-9	TRBJ2-7	TRBD2
CACTQGRDSPLHF	TGTGCCTGTACACAGGGTCGAGATTCACCCCTCCACTTT	-	TRBV30	TRBJ1-6	-
CASSLESATGVETQYF	TGTGCCAGCAGCTTAGAGTCGGCGACAGGGGTAGAGACCCAGTACTTC	-	TRBV7-2	TRBJ2-5	TRBD1
CASSLVAGGSYNSPLHF	TGTGCCAGCAGCTTAGTGGCAGGGGGCTCCTATAATTCACCCCTCCACTTT	few	TRBV11-2	TRBJ1-6	TRBD1
CASSQAERGGHEQFF	TGCGCCAGCAGCCAAGCTGAGCGGGGGGGCCATGAGCAGTTCTTC	-	TRBV4-3	TRBJ2-1	TRBD2
CASSFRAGNYGYTF	TGTGCCAGTAGTTTCCGGGCAGGGAATTATGGCTACACCTTC	-	TRBV19	TRBJ1-2	-
CASSGLLGTSGNTIYF	TGTGCCAGCAGTGGACTCCTCGGGACCTCTGGAAACACCATATATTTT	few	TRBV6-1	TRBJ1-3	-
CASSPDRPNEAFF	TGTGCCAGCAGCCCGGACAGACCCAATGAAGCTTTCTTT	few	TRBV11-2	TRBJ1-1	-
CASSTGSRTGSPLHF	TGTGCCAGTAGTACGGGGTCGAGGACGGGTTCACCCCTCCACTTT	-	TRBV19	TRBJ1-6	-
CASSLLDGSGSSGFF	TGTGCCAGCAGTCTCCTTGACGGGTCGGGGTCTTCTGGTTTCTTT	-	TRBV12-3/TRBV12-4	TRBJ1-1	-
CASSLNNQPQHF	TGTGCCAGCAGCTTAAACAATCAGCCCCAGCATTTT	-	TRBV7-2	TRBJ1-5	-
CASSRLQGQGNYGYTF	TGTGCCAGTAGTAGACTCCAAGGACAGGGAAACTATGGCTACACCTTC	few	TRBV19	TRBJ1-2	TRBD1
CASSLSIDTEAFF	TGTGCCAGCAGCTTAAGCATAGACACTGAAGCTTTCTTT	-	TRBV11-3	TRBJ1-1	-
CASSLVEGQETQYF	TGTGCCAGCAGCTTGGTGGAGGGGCAAGAGACCCAGTACTTC	-	TRBV5-4	TRBJ2-5	-
CASSLGGQPQHF	TGTGCCAGCAGCCTGGGGGGCCAGCCCCAGCATTTT	few	TRBV14	TRBJ1-5	-
CASSQEAEQYF	TGTGCCAGCAGCCAAGAGGCGGAGCAGTACTTC	-	TRBV14	TRBJ2-7	-
CASRGQGNEQYF	TGTGCCAGCAGGGGACAGGGCAACGAGCAGTACTTC	-	TRBV28	TRBJ2-7	TRBD1
CASSLEPSGYEQYF	TGTGCCAGCAGCTTGGAACCTAGCGGCTACGAGCAGTACTTC	-	TRBV5-4	TRBJ2-7	TRBD2
CASSLNSGNTGELFF	TGTGCCAGCAGCTTAAATTCGGGGAACACCGGGGAGCTGTTTTTT	-	TRBV7-7	TRBJ2-2	-
CASSLGGYGYTF	TGTGCCAGCAGCTTAGGGGGCTATGGCTACACCTTC	-	TRBV7-9	TRBJ1-2	-
CASRAGQGYQPQHF	TGTGCCAGCAGAGCGGGACAGGGGTATCAGCCCCAGCATTTT	few	TRBV6-1	TRBJ1-5	TRBD1
CASSLDQEEQYF	TGTGCCAGCAGCTTAGATCAGGAAGAGCAGTACTTC	-	TRBV11-2	TRBJ2-7	-
CASSQDLYEQYF	TGTGCCAGCAGCCAGGACCTCTACGAGCAGTACTTC	-	TRBV2	TRBJ2-7	-
CASSIQGFDGYTF	TGTGCCAGCAGTATACAGGGGTTCGATGGCTACACCTTC	-	TRBV12-3/TRBV12-4	TRBJ1-2	TRBD1
CASSLVGGKGPLTTNSPLHF	TGTGCCAGCAGTTTAGTTGGGGGGAAAGGACCATTAACGACCAATTCACCCCTCCACTTT	-	TRBV28	TRBJ1-6	-
CASSDNSNQPQHF	TGTGCCAGCAGTGATAATAGCAATCAGCCCCAGCATTTT	few	TRBV2	TRBJ1-5	-
CASSYSVQGGEQYF	TGTGCCAGCAGTTACTCTGTACAAGGAGGCGAGCAGTACTTC	few	TRBV28	TRBJ2-7	-
CASRGSGTKNEQYF	TGTGCCAGCAGGGGTAGCGGGACGAAGAACGAGCAGTACTTC	-	TRBV28	TRBJ2-7	TRBD2
CSASRSGVGTEAFF	TGCAGTGCTAGTCGGTCGGGGGTAGGAACTGAAGCTTTCTTT	few	TRBV20-1	TRBJ1-1	-
CAIRNQGRTEAFF	TGTGCCATCAGGAATCAGGGGAGGACTGAAGCTTTCTTT	few	TRBV10-3	TRBJ1-1	-
CASRRYMGEYEQYF	TGTGCCAGCCGGCGATATATGGGGGAGTACGAGCAGTACTTC	-	TRBV2	TRBJ2-7	-
CASSEVASFNSPLHF	TGTGCCAGCAGTGAAGTGGCCAGTTTCAATTCACCCCTCCACTTT	-	TRBV6-1	TRBJ1-6	-
CAWRSGATGELFF	TGTGCCTGGAGGAGTGGGGCTACCGGGGAGCTGTTTTTT	-	TRBV30	TRBJ2-2	-
CSARDRTGRTEAFF	TGCAGTGCTAGAGATCGGACAGGGAGGACTGAAGCTTTCTTT	-	TRBV20-1	TRBJ1-1	TRBD1
CASSYGTSGSGDTQYF	TGTGCCAGCAGTTACGGGACTAGCGGGAGTGGGGATACGCAGTATTTT	-	TRBV6-5	TRBJ2-3	TRBD2
CSAAHRAPNEKLFF	TGCAGTGCTGCCCACAGGGCGCCTAATGAAAAACTGTTTTTT	-	TRBV20-1	TRBJ1-4	-
CASSSASGTGGELFF	TGTGCCAGCAGCTCCGCTAGCGGCACCGGAGGGGAGCTGTTTTTT	-	TRBV5-4	TRBJ2-2	TRBD2
CASSGGQGRETQYF	TGCGCCAGCAGTGGTGGACAGGGCCGTGAGACCCAGTACTTC	few	TRBV10-1	TRBJ2-5	TRBD1
CSAPQGPQGRGYTF	TGCAGTGCTCCTCAGGGGCCCCAGGGTCGGGGCTACACCTTC	-	TRBV20-1	TRBJ1-2	-
CASSRHSSTDTQYF	TGTGCCAGTAGTAGGCACAGTAGCACAGATACGCAGTATTTT	-	TRBV19	TRBJ2-3	-
CSAVTSPIYEQYF	TGCAGTGCCGTGACTAGTCCCATCTACGAGCAGTACTTC	few	TRBV20-1	TRBJ2-7	-
CASSLLYNYGYTF	TGTGCCAGCAGTTTATTGTATAACTATGGCTACACCTTC	-	TRBV28	TRBJ1-2	-
CANSLASQETQYF	TGTGCCAACAGTTTAGCAAGTCAAGAGACCCAGTACTTC	once	TRBV27	TRBJ2-5	-
CASSRFHVSGANVLTF	TGTGCCAGCAGCCGGTTTCATGTCTCTGGGGCCAACGTCCTGACTTTC	few	TRBV12-3/TRBV12-4	TRBJ2-6	-
CASSSGFRELFF	TGTGCCAGCTCGTCGGGTTTTAGGGAGCTGTTTTTT	-	TRBV7-9	TRBJ2-2	-
CASSSKTSGGTDTQYF	TGTGCCAGCAGCTCAAAGACTAGCGGGGGCACAGATACGCAGTATTTT	-	TRBV7-2	TRBJ2-3	TRBD2
CASTRGSSTDTQYF	TGTGCCAGTACGAGGGGGAGTAGCACAGATACGCAGTATTTT	once	TRBV19	TRBJ2-3	-
CASSNLDRTGIYF	TGTGCCAGTAGTAATTTGGACAGGACAGGCATCTATTTT	-	TRBV19	TRBJ1-3	TRBD1
CASSLWSNSDTQYF	TGTGCCAGCAGCTTATGGAGTAATTCAGATACGCAGTATTTT	few	TRBV7-2	TRBJ2-3	-
CSAYINRDAQPQHF	TGCAGTGCTTACATTAACAGGGACGCTCAGCCCCAGCATTTT	-	TRBV20-1	TRBJ1-5	-
CASRKTGEETQYF	TGCGCCAGCAGGAAGACAGGGGAGGAGACCCAGTACTTC	-	TRBV5-1	TRBJ2-5	TRBD1
CSASRRGTLIQPQHF	TGCAGTGCTAGTAGAAGGGGTACTCTGATTCAGCCCCAGCATTTT	-	TRBV20-1	TRBJ1-5	-